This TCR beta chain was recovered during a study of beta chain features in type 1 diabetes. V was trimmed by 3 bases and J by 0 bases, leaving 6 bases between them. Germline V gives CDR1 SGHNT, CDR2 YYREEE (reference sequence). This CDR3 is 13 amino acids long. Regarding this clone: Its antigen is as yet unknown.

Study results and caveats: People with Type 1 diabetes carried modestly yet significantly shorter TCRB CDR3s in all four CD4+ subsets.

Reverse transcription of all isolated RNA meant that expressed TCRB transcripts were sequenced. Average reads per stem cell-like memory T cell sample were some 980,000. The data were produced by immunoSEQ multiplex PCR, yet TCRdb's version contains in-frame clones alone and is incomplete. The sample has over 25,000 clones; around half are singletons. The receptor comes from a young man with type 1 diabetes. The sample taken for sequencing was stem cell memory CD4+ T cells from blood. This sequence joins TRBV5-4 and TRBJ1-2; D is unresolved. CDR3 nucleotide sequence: TGTGCCAGCAGCTCCCAGACTAACTATGGCTACACCTTC. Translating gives CASSSQTNYGYTF.